A single count supports the clone carrying this T cell receptor (beta chain). Its antigen is unidentified. Trimming took off 0 bases at V and 6 bases at J, with 20 bases between the two ends. CDR3 length equals 17 residues. Germline CDR1 is DFQATT and CDR2 is SNEGSKA (reference sequence). This entry comes from a study of T cell repertoires in cytomegalovirus infection. Turning to the study itself: CMV infection and matching HLA type were both indicated by public TCR beta signatures.

One entry per CDR3 protein results from TCRdb running MiXCR on the reads. The sample contains approximately 500,000 distinct CDR3 sequences, approximately 17% of which appear only once. Notes on the study in general: The cumulative frequency of public TCR beta families distinguished individuals who carried CMV together with the relevant HLA. Within the response measured ex vivo, HLA-C-restricted CMV-specific TCR beta clonotypes were dominant.

The receptor comes from a human donor in good health (CMV status not recorded). Some clones in this sample may be carry-over from other donors' samples. Material: CD8+ T cells from PBMCs. The chain carries TRBV20-1 and TRBJ2-2; possibly TRBD2 for D (5 bases). Here the CDR3 reads CSARERIANRLPGELFF. The CDR3 DNA sequence: TGCAGTGCTAGAGAGAGGATAGCGAACCGCCTCCCCGGGGAGCTGTTTTTT.